This is a list of T cell receptor beta chains from one sample in a study of CD8 T cells in ankylosing spondylitis. In TCRdb, the 5' RACE reads were re-called with MiXCR into one record per CDR3 protein. The repertoire consists of 400,000 or so distinct CDR3 sequences, with around 26% occurring once and the leading ten covering 0.89%. The sample consisted of blood, either unsorted or a sorted T cell fraction (not recorded which). These receptors were taken from a male donor with ankylosing spondylitis. Each CDR3 is given with its conserved first and last residue. A D gene is named only where the DNA matches it firmly. Clone sizes are given selectively: once, few, many, or a class where the clone is expanded.

CDR3 length,V gene,clone size,J gene,D gene,CDR3 protein,CDR3 DNA
13,TRBV7-2,many,TRBJ2-4,NA,CASSLGQKNIQYF,TGTGCCAGCAGCTTAGGGCAGAAAAACATTCAGTACTTC
12,TRBV20-1,NA,TRBJ1-1,NA,CSARVQNTEAFF,TGCAGTGCTAGAGTGCAGAACACTGAAGCTTTCTTT
14,TRBV6-5,NA,TRBJ2-5,NA,CASSYSYGPSTQYF,TGTGCCAGCAGTTACTCCTACGGCCCATCGACCCAGTACTTC
13,TRBV5-1,NA,TRBJ2-7,TRBD1,CASSWGQSYEQYF,TGCGCCAGCAGCTGGGGACAGTCCTACGAGCAGTACTTC
14,TRBV5-1,few,TRBJ2-5,NA,CASSLLIRQETQYF,TGCGCCAGCAGCTTATTGATCCGCCAAGAGACCCAGTACTTC
13,TRBV11-2,many,TRBJ1-1,NA,CASSPRQNTEAFF,TGTGCCAGCAGCCCTCGACAAAACACTGAAGCTTTCTTT
13,TRBV7-2,NA,TRBJ2-6,NA,CASSRPGANVLTF,TGTGCCAGCAGCCGGCCGGGGGCCAACGTCCTGACTTTC
14,TRBV9,few,TRBJ2-7,TRBD2,CASSSRTSIDEQYF,TGTGCCAGCAGCTCCCGGACTAGTATCGACGAGCAGTACTTC
15,TRBV7-2,NA,TRBJ2-3,NA,CASSSEPAGTDTQYF,TGTGCCAGCAGCTCGGAACCAGCGGGCACAGATACGCAGTATTTT
14,TRBV11-2,few,TRBJ2-6,NA,CASSSGSGANVLTF,TGTGCCAGCTCCTCCGGCTCTGGGGCCAACGTCCTGACTTTC
12,TRBV7-2,NA,TRBJ2-4,NA,CASSFLPGHVNF,TGTGCCAGCAGCTTTCTTCCGGGACATGTCAACTTC